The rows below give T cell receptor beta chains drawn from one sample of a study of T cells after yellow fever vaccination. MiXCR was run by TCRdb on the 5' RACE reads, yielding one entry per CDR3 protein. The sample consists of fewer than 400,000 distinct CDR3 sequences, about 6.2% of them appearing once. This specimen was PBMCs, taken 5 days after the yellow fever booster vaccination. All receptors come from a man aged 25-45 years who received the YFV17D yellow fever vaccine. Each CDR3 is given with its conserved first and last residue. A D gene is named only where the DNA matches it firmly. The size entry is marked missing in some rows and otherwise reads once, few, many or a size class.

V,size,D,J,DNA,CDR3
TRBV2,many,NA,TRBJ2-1,TGTGCCAGCAGTGACAAATTTGGACAGCCCTGGCAGTTCTTC,CASSDKFGQPWQFF
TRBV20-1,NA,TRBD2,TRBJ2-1,TGCAGTGCTAGGAGTCTAGCGGTCAACAATGAGCAGTTCTTC,CSARSLAVNNEQFF
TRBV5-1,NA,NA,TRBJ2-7,TGCGCCAGCAGCCTCAGACCCGACTCCTACGAGCAGTACTTC,CASSLRPDSYEQYF
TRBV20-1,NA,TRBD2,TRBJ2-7,TGCAGTGCTAGAGGCGGGACTAGCGGATTCTCCTACGAGCAGTACTTC,CSARGGTSGFSYEQYF
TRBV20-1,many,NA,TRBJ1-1,TGCAGTGCTAGAAGGAGCAGGGACACTGAAGCTTTCTTT,CSARRSRDTEAFF
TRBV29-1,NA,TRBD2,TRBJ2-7,TGCAGCGCTACGGGACTAGCGGGAGGAGTTGAGCAGTACTTC,CSATGLAGGVEQYF
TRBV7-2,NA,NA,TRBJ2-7,TGTGCCAGCAGCTTACAGGGACAAACCTATTACGAGCAGTACTTC,CASSLQGQTYYEQYF
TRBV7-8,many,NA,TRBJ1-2,TGTGCCAGCAGCTTGGAGTGGCCGGCACATGGCTACACCTTC,CASSLEWPAHGYTF
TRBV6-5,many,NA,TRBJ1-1,TGTGCCAGCAGTTACAGGGGGGGGAACACTGAAGCTTTCTTT,CASSYRGGNTEAFF
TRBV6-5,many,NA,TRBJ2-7,TGTGCCAGCAGTTACGGATTGGGCTACGAGCAGTACTTC,CASSYGLGYEQYF
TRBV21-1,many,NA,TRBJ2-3,TGTGCCAGCAGCATTTGCGGGAGAGCTGTAGATACGCAGTATTTT,CASSICGRAVDTQYF
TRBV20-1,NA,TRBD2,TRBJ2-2,TGCAGTGCTAGAGATCGGGCGGGAGTTATCACCGGGGAGCTGTTTTTT,CSARDRAGVITGELFF
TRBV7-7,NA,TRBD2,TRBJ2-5,TGTGCTAGCAGCAACTTGGGACTAGCGGCAGAGACCCAGTACTTC,CASSNLGLAAETQYF
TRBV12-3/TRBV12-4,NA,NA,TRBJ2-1,TGTGCCAGCAGTTTTGAAAGCGGGCCGCACAATGAGCAGTTCTTC,CASSFESGPHNEQFF
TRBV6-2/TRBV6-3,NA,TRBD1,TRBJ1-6,TGTGCCAGCAGTTATACAGGGGCTACGGCCTCACCCCTCCACTTT,CASSYTGATASPLHF